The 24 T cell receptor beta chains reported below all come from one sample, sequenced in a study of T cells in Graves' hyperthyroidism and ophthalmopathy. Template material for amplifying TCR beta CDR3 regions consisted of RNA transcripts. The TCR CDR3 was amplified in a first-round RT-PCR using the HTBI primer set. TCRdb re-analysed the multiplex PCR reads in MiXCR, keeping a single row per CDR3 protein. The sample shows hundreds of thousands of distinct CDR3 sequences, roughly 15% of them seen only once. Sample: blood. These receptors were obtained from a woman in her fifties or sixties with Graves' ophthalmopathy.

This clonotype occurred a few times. The CDR3 DNA reads TGTGCCAGCAAACAATTGGGGACTAGCGGAGACAATGAGCAGTTCTTC. This translates into CASKQLGTSGDNEQFF. This chain links TRBV28 with TRBJ2-1; 11 bases fit TRBD2. V shed 7 bases, J shed 5 bases, and the junction held 10 bases outside the gene matches. This CDR3 contains 16 residues. Germline V CDR1 and CDR2: MDHEN, SYDVKM.

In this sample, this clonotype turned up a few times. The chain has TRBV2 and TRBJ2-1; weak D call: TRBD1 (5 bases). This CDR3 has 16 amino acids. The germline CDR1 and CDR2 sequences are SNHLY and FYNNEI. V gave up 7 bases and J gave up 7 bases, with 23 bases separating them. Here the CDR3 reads CASTKSQGRALNEQFF. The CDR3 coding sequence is TGTGCCAGCACTAAAAGCCAGGGCAGGGCCCTTAATGAGCAGTTCTTC. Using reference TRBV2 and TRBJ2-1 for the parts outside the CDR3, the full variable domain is EPEVTQTPSHQVTQMGQEVILRCVPISNHLYFYWYRQILGQKVEFLVSFYNNEISEKSEIFDDQFSVERPDGSNFTLKIRSTKLEDSAMYFCASTKSQGRALNEQFFGPGTRLTVL.

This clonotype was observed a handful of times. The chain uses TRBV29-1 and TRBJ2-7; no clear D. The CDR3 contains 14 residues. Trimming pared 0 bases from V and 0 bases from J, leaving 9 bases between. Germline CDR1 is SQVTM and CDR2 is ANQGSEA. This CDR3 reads CSVEDGIGSYEQYF. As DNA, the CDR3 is TGCAGCGTTGAAGATGGGATAGGCTCCTACGAGCAGTACTTC.

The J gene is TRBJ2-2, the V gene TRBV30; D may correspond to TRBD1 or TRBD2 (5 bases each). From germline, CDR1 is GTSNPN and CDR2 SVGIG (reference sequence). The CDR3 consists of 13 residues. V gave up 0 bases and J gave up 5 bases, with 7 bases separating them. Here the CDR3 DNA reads TGTGCCTGGAGTGTGGGGGTAACCGGGGAGCTGTTTTTT. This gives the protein CAWSVGVTGELFF.

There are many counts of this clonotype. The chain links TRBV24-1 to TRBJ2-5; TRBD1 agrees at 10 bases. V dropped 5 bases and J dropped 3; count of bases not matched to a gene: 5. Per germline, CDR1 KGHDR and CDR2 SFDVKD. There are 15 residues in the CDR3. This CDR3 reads CATSGTGTGEETQYF. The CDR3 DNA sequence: TGTGCCACCAGTGGGACCGGGACAGGGGAAGAGACCCAGTACTTC.

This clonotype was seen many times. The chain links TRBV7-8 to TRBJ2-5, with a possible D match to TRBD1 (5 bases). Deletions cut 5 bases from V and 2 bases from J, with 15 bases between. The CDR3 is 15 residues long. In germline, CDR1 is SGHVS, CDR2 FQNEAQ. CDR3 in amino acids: CASSPLDGQQETQYF. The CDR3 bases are TGTGCCAGCAGCCCTCTTGACGGACAACAAGAGACCCAGTACTTC. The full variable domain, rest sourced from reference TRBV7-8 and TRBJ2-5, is GAGVSQSPRYKVAKRGQDVALRCDPISGHVSLFWYQQALGQGPEFLTYFQNEAQLDKSGLPSDRFFAERPEGSVSTLKIQRTQQEDSAVYLCASSPLDGQQETQYFGPGTRLLVL.

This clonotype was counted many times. The CDR3 DNA reads as TGTGCCAGCAGCCTTGGGACAGGGGGTCAGCCCCAGCATTTT. Translated, it gives CASSLGTGGQPQHF. This sequence joins TRBV12-3 or TRBV12-4 and TRBJ1-5; TRBD1 agrees at 11 bases. V shed 6 bases and J 6 bases; nucleotides not matched to a gene: 4. CDR3 length equals 14 residues.

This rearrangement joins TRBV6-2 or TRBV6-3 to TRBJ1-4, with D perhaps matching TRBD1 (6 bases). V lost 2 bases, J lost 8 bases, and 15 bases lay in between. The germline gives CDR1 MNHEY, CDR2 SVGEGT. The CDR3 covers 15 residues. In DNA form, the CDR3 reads TGTGCCAGCAGTTACGGGCAGGGGTCTTTCGAAAAACTGTTTTTT. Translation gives CASSYGQGSFEKLFF.

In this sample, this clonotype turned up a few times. CDR3 loop: CASSLAGMGYTF. The CDR3 DNA is TGTGCCAGCAGCTTAGCCGGGATGGGCTACACCTTC. The chain is built from TRBV7-2 and TRBJ1-2; D ambiguous. This CDR3 comprises 12 residues. V lost 0 bases and J 8 bases, leaving 7 bases between the germline ends. Germline loops: CDR1 SGHTA, CDR2 FQGNSA.

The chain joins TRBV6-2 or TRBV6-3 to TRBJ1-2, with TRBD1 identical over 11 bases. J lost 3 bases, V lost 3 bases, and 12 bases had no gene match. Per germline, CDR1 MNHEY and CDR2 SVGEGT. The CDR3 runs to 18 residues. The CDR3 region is CASSYPRRDRGYYYGYTF. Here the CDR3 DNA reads TGTGCCAGCAGTTATCCTCGTCGGGACAGGGGGTATTACTATGGCTACACCTTC.

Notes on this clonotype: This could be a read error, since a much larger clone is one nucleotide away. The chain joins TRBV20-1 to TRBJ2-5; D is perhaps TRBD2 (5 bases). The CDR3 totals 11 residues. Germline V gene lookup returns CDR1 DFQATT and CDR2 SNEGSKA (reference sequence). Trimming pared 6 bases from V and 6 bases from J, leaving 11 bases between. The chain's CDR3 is CSAPIGKTQYF. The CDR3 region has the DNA TGCAGTGCCCCGATCGGGAAGACCCAGTACTTC.

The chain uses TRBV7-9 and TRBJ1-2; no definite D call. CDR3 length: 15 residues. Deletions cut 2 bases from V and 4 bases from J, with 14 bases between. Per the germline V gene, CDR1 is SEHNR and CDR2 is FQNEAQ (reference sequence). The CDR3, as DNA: TGTGCCAGCAGCTTATTAGCGCAGAAAAGCTATGGCTACACCTTC. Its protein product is CASSLLAQKSYGYTF.

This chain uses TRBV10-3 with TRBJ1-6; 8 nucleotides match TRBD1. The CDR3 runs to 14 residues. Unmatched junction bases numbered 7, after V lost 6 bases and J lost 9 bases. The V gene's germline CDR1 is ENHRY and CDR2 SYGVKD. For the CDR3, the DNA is TGTGCCATCAGAGGGACAGGAAAAAGTTCACCCCTCCACTTT. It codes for CAIRGTGKSSPLHF.

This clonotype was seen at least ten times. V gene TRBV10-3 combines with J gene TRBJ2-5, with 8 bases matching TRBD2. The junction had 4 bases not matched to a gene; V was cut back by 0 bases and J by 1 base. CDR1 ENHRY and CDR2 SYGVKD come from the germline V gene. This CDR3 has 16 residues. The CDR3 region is CAISESELAGQETQYF. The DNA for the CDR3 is TGTGCCATCAGTGAGTCTGAGCTAGCGGGCCAAGAGACCCAGTACTTC.

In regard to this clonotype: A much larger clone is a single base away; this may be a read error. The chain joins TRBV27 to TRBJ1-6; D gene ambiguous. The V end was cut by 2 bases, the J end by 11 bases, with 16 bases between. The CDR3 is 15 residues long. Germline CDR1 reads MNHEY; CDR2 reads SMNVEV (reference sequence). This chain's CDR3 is CASSLGVVGNPPLHF. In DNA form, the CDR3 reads TGTGCCAGCAGTTTAGGGGTGGTGGGAAATCCACCCCTCCACTTT.

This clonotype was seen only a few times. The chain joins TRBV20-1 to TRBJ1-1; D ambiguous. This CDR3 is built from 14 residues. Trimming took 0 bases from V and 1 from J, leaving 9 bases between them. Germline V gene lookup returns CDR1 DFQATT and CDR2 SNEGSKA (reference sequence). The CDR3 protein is CSARDGYENTEAFF. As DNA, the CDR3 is TGCAGTGCTAGAGACGGTTATGAGAACACTGAAGCTTTCTTT.

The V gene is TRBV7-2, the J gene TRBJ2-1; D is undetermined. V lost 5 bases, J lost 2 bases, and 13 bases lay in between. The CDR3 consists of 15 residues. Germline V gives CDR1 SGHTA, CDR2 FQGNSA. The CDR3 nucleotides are TGTGCCAGCAGCCGAGGCCTGGATCCCTACAATGAGCAGTTCTTC. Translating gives CASSRGLDPYNEQFF. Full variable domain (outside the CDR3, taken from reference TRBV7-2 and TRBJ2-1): GAGVSQSPSNKVTEKGKDVELRCDPISGHTALYWYRQSLGQGLEFLIYFQGNSAPDKSGLPSDRFSAERTGGSVSTLTIQRTQQEDSAVYLCASSRGLDPYNEQFFGPGTRLTVL.

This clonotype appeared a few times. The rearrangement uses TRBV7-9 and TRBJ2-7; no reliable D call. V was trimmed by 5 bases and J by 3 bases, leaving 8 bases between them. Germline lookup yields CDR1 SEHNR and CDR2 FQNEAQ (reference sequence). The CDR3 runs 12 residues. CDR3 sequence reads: CASSPSNYEQYF. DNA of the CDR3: TGTGCCAGCAGCCCCAGTAACTACGAGCAGTACTTC.

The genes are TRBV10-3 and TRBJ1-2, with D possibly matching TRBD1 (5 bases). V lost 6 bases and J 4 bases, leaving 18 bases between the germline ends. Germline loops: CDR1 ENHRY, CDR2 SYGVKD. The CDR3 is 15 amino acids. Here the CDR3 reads CAIRYSGDPSYGYTF. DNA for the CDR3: TGTGCCATCAGATACTCCGGGGACCCAAGCTATGGCTACACCTTC.

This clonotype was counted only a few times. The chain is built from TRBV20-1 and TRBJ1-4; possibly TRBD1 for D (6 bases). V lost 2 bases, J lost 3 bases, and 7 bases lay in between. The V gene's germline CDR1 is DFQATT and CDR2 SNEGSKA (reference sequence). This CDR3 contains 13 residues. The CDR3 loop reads CSARRGANEKLFF. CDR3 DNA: TGCAGTGCTAGAAGGGGGGCTAATGAAAAACTGTTTTTT.

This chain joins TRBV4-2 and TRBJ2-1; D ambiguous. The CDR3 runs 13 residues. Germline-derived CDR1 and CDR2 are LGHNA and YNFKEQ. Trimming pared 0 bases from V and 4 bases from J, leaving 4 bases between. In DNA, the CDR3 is TGTGCCAGCAGCCAAGAACATTACAATGAGCAGTTCTTC. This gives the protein CASSQEHYNEQFF.

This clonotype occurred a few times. The CDR3 DNA reads TGCAGTGCTAGAGATCAGTGGGCCGGGTACGAGCAGTACTTC. Its translation: CSARDQWAGYEQYF. V and J are TRBV20-1 and TRBJ2-7, with unresolved D. This CDR3 has 14 residues. The V end lost 0 bases, the J end lost 4 bases, and 13 bases lay between the germline ends. The germline V gene encodes CDR1 DFQATT and CDR2 SNEGSKA (reference sequence).

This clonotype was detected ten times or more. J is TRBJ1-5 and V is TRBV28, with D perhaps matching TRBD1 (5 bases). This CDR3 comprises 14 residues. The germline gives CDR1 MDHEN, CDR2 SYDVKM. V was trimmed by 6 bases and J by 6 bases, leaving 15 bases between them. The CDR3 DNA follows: TGTGCCAGCAGCCAGCCAGGGATTCGTCAGCCCCAGCATTTT. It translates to CASSQPGIRQPQHF.

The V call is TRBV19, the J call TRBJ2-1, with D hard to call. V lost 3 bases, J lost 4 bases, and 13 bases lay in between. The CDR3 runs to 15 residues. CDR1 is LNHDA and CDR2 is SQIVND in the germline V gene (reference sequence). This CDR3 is CASSISVGRYNEQFF. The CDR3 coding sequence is TGTGCCAGTAGTATCTCAGTCGGTCGGTACAATGAGCAGTTCTTC.